This T cell receptor beta chain is drawn from a study of graft-versus-host responses after intestinal transplantation. Background on the study: Those transplanted obtained multivisceral, liver-intestinal, or isolated intestinal grafts.

A word on this clone: The target antigen is unknown.

The protocol was immunoSEQ multiplex PCR, while the TCRdb copy is restricted to in-frame clones and leaves out a portion. The sample records around 5,200 clones, over 60% being singletons. Processing released intraepithelial and lamina propria lymphocytes from the graft tissue. V lost 8 bases to trimming and J lost 7 bases; unmatched junction nucleotides: 8. Looked up from germline, CDR1 is MNHNS and CDR2 is SASEGT. There are 15 residues in the CDR3. Findings and caveats of the study: The presence of high graft-versus-host to host-versus-graft clonal ratios in allografts characterized patients with graft-donor T cell macrochimerism. Detection of GvH clones occurred in recipient marrow, and some had their first appearance in ileum or blood.

This material consisted of ileum tissue, taken roughly 260 days after intestinal transplant. This sequence was found in a human patient who received an intestinal transplant, so some T cells may come from the graft donor. The chain recombines TRBV6-1 with TRBJ2-1; 13 bases map to TRBD2. This chain's CDR3 is CASCLRTSGGNEQFF. The CDR3 nucleotides are TGTGCCAGCTGCCTTCGGACTAGCGGGGGAAATGAGCAGTTCTTC.